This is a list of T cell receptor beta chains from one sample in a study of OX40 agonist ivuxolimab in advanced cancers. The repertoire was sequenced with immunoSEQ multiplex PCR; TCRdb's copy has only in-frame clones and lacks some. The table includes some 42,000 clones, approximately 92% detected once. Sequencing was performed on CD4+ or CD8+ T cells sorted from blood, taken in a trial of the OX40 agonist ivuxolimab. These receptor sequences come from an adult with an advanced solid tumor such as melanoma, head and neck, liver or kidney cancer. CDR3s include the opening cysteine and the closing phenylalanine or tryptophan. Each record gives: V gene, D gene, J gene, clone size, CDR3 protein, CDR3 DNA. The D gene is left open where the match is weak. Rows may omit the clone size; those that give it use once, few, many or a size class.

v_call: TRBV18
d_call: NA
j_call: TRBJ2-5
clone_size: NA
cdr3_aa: CASSVDYQETQYF
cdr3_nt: TGTGCCAGCTCGGTGGACTACCAAGAGACCCAGTACTTC

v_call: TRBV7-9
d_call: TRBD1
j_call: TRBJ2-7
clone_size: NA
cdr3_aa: CASSLGTGSYEQYF
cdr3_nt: TGTGCCAGCAGCTTAGGGACAGGCTCCTACGAGCAGTACTTC

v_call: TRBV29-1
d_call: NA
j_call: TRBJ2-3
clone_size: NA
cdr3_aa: CSAAGVATDTQYF
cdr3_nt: TGCAGCGCTGCTGGGGTAGCGACAGATACGCAGTATTTT

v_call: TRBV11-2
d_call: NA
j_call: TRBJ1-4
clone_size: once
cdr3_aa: CASSLGLGLTNEKLFF
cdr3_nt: TGTGCCAGCAGCTTAGGCCTAGGACTTACTAATGAAAAACTGTTTTTT

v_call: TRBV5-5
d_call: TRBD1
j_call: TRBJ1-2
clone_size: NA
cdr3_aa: CASSQLSGTGVIYYGYTF
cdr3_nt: TGTGCCAGCAGCCAACTATCCGGGACAGGGGTAATCTACTATGGCTACACCTTC

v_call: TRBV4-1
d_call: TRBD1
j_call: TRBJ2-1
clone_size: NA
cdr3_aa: CASSHPGGTGPYNEQFF
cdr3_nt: TGCGCCAGCAGCCACCCTGGGGGGACAGGGCCCTACAATGAGCAGTTCTTC

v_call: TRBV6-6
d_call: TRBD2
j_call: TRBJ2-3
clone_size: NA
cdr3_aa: CASSYSLAGGTDTQYF
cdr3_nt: TGTGCCAGCAGTTACTCGCTTGCGGGAGGCACAGATACGCAGTATTTT

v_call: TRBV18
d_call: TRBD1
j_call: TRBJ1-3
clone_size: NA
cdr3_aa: CASSLGQGFGNTIYF
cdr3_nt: TGTGCCAGCTCACTGGGACAGGGCTTTGGAAACACCATATATTTT

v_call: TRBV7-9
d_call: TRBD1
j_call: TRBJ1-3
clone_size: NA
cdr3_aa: CASSDGQGAGGNTIYF
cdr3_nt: TGTGCCAGCAGCGACGGACAGGGGGCAGGAGGAAACACCATATATTTT

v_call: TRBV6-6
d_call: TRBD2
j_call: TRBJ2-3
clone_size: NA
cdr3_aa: CASSYVTSGGTDTQYF
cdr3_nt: TGTGCCAGCAGTTACGTTACTAGCGGGGGGACAGATACGCAGTATTTT

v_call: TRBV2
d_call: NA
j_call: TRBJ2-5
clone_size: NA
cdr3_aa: CASSGFQETQYF
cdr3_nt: TGTGCCAGCAGTGGCTTTCAAGAGACCCAGTACTTC

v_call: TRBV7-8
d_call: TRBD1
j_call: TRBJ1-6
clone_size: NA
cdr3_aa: CASSTHRGRNSPLHF
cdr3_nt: TGTGCCAGCAGCACCCACAGGGGACGGAATTCACCCCTCCACTTT

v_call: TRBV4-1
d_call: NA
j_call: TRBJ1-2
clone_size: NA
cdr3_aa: CASSQEVSGANYGYTF
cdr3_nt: TGCGCCAGCAGCCAAGAGGTTTCGGGGGCTAACTATGGCTACACCTTC

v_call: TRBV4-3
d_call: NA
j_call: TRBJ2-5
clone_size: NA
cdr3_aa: CASSQDLYFQETQYF
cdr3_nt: TGCGCCAGCAGCCAAGATCTCTACTTCCAAGAGACCCAGTACTTC

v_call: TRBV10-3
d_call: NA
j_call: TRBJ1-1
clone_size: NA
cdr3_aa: CAIRRDTEAFF
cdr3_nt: TGTGCCATCAGACGGGACACTGAAGCTTTCTTT

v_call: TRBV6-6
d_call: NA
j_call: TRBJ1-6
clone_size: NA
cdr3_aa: CASSGREDSPLHF
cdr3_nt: TGTGCCAGCAGCGGCAGGGAGGATTCACCCCTCCACTTT

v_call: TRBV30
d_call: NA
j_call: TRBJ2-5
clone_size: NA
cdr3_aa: CAWSVNWPTQYF
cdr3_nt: TGTGCCTGGAGTGTAAATTGGCCGACCCAGTACTTC

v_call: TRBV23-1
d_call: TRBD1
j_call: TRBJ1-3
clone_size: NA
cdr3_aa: CASSPREGGEGNTIYF
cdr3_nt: TGCGCCAGCAGTCCCCGGGAAGGGGGCGAAGGAAACACCATATATTTT

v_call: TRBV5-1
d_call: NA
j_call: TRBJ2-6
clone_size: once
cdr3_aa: CASSRSNLGSGANVLTF
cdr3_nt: TGCGCCAGCAGCAGGTCCAACCTAGGCTCTGGGGCCAACGTCCTGACTTTC

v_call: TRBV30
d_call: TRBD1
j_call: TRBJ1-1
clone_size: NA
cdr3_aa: CAWGNPGQGHTEAFF
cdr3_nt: TGTGCCTGGGGGAATCCGGGACAGGGTCACACTGAAGCTTTCTTT

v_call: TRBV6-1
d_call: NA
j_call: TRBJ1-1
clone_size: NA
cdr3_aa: CASRGGGGLGTEAFF
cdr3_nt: TGTGCCAGCAGGGGAGGGGGTGGGCTTGGCACTGAAGCTTTCTTT

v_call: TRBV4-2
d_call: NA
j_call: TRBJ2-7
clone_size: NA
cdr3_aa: CASSQVSGTSSYEQYF
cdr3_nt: TGTGCCAGCAGCCAAGTTAGCGGTACTAGCTCCTACGAGCAGTACTTC

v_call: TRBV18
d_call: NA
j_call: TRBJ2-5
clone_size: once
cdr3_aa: CASSPGTGRWETQYF
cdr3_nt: TGTGCCAGCTCACCAGGGACGGGTAGATGGGAGACCCAGTACTTC

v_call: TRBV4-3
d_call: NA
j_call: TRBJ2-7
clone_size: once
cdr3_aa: CASSQEFGSLDEQYF
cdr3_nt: TGCGCCAGCAGCCAAGAGTTCGGATCCTTGGACGAGCAGTACTTC

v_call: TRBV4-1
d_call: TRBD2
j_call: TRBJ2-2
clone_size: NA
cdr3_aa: CASSQGREGTGELFF
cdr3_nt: TGCGCCAGCAGCCAGGGCAGGGAGGGCACCGGGGAGCTGTTTTTT